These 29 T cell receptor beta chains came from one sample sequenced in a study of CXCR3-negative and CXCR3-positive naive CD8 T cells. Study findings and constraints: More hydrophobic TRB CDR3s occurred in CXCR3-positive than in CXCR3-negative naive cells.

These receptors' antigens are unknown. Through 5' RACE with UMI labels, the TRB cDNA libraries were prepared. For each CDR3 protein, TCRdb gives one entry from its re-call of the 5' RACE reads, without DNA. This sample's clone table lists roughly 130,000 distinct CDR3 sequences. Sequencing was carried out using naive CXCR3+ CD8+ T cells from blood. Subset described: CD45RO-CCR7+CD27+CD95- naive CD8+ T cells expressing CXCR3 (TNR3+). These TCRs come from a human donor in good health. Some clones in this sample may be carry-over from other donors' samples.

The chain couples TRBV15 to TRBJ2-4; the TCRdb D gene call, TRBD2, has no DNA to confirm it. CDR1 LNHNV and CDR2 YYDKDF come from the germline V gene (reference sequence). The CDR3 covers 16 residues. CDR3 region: CATSRDRDLAKNIQYF.

CDR3 protein: CASRMGTGELFF. This sequence joins TRBV6-6 and TRBJ2-2. CDR1 is MNHNY and CDR2 is SVGAGI in the germline V gene (reference sequence). CDR3 length: 12 amino acids.

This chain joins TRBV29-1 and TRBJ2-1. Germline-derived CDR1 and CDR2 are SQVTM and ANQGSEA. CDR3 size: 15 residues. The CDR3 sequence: CSVEGHTGRYNEQFF.

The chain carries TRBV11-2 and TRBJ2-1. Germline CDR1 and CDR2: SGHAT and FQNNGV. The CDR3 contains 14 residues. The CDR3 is CASSLGPGDSEQFF.

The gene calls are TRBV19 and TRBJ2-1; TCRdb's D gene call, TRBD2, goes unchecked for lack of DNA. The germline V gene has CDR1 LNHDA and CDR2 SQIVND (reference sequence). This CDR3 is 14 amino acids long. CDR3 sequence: CASSTQSSVYEQFF.

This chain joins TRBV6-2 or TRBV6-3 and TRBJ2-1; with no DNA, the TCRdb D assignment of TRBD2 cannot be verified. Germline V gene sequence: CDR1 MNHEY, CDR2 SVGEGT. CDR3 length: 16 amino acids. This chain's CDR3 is CASWGTSGGAYNEQFF.

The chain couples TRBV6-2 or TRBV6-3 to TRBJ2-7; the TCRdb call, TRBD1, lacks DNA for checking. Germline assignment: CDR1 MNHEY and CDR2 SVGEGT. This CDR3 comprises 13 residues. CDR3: CASSPGLSGEQYF.

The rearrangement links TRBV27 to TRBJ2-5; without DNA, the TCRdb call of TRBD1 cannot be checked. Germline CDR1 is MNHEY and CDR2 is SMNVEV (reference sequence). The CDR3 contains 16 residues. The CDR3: CASSPTGSNPQETQYF.

The CDR3 is CASKSRGLMNTEAFF. The chain combines TRBV27 with TRBJ1-1; TCRdb's assignment of TRBD1 cannot be checked, as there is no DNA. Germline V gene sequence: CDR1 MNHEY, CDR2 SMNVEV (reference sequence). This CDR3 region has 15 residues.

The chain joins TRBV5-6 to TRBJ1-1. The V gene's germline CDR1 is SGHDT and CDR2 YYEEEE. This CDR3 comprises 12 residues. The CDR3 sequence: CASSFSGTEAFF.

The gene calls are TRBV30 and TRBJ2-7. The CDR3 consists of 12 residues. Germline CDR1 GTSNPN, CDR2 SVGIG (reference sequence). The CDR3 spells CAWSGLLYEQYF.

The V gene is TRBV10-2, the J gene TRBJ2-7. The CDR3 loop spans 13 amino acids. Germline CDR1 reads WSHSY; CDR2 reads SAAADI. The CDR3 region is CASSDNLSYEQYF.

This CDR3 reads CASTLMDEGTDTQYF. The V call is TRBV7-9, the J call TRBJ2-3. From germline, CDR1 is SEHNR and CDR2 FQNEAQ (reference sequence). This CDR3 has 15 amino acids.

The CDR3: CASSLSRTASYEQYF. This chain joins TRBV27 and TRBJ2-7. The germline CDR1 and CDR2 sequences are MNHEY and SMNVEV (reference sequence). This CDR3 spans 15 amino acids.

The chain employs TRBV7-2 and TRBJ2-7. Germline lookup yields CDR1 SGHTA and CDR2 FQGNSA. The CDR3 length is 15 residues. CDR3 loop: CASSLYHGPDYEQYF. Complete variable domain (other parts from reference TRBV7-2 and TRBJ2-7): GAGVSQSPSNKVTEKGKDVELRCDPISGHTALYWYRQSLGQGLEFLIYFQGNSAPDKSGLPSDRFSAERTGGSVSTLTIQRTQQEDSAVYLCASSLYHGPDYEQYFGPGTRLTVT.

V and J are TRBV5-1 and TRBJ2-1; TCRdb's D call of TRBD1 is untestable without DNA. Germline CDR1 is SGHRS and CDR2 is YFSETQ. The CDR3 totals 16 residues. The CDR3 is CASSLVPGLGSNEQFF.

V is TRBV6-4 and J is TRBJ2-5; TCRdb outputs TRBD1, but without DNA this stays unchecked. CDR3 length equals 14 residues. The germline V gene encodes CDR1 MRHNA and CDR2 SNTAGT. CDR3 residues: CASSDSAGSETQYF.

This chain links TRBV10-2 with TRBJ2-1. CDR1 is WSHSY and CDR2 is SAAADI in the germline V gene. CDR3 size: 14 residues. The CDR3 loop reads CASSESGEYNEQFF.

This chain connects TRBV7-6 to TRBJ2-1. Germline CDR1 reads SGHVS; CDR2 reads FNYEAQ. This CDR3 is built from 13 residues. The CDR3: CASRKETYNEQFF.

The chain's CDR3 is CASRQEDDTEAFF. The V and J genes are TRBV12-3 or TRBV12-4 and TRBJ1-1; TCRdb selects TRBD1, and the lack of DNA leaves this call unchecked. This CDR3 region has 13 residues.

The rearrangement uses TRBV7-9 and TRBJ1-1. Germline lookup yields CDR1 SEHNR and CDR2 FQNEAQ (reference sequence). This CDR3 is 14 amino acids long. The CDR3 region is CASSLGGGRTEAFF.

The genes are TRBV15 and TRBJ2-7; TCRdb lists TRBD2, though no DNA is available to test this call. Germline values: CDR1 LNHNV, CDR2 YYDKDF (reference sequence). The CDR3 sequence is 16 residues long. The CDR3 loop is CATSRDVTGAVYEQYF.

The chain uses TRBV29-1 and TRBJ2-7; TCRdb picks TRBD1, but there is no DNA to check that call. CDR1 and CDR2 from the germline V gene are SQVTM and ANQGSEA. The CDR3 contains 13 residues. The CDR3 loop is CSVGTGGSYEQYF.

The CDR3 here is CASSLSMGRNTQYF. V and J are TRBV27 and TRBJ2-3; TCRdb's D call of TRBD2 is untestable without DNA. The CDR3 runs 14 residues. Germline values: CDR1 MNHEY, CDR2 SMNVEV (reference sequence).

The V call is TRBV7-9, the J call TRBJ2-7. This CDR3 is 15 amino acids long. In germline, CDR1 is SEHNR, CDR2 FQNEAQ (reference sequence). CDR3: CASSSTLEKNYEQYF. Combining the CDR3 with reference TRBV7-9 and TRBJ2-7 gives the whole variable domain DTGVSQNPRHKITKRGQNVTFRCDPISEHNRLYWYRQTLGQGPEFLTYFQNEAQLEKSRLLSDRFSAERPKGSFSTLEIQRTEQGDSAMYLCASSSTLEKNYEQYFGPGTRLTVT.

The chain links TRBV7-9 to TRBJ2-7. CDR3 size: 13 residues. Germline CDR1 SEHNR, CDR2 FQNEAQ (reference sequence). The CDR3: CASSSRPPYEQYF.

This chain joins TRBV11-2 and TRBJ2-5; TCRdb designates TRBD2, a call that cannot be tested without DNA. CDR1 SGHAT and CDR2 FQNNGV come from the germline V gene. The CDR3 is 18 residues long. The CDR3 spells CASSRRGLAGGSQETQYF.

This CDR3 is CASSHSDRGLYGELFF. The chain links TRBV3-1 to TRBJ2-2; the TCRdb call, TRBD1, lacks DNA for checking. This CDR3 has 16 residues. Germline-derived CDR1 and CDR2 are LGHDT and YNNKEL (reference sequence).

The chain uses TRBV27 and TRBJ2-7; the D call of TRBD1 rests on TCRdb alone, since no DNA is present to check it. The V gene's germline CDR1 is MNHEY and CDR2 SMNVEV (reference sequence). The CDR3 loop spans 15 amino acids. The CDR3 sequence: CASSFGTGGLYEQYF.